This T cell receptor beta chain came from a study of shared clonotypes between healthy human individuals. Study context: Per-donor plates numbered three CD4 naive, three CD4 memory, two CD8 naive and one CD8 memory.

Sequenced by immunoSEQ multiplex PCR; TCRdb stores in-frame clones only, minus some. This table holds approximately 1.9 million clones, roughly 95% found once. As defined, naive CD8 cells were CD45RO-negative and positively selected for CCR7, with terminally differentiated effector memory CD45RA+ cells excluded. This clone was seen a handful of times. CDR1 and CDR2 (germline): SGDLS, YYNGEE. This CDR3 has 12 amino acids. V lost 6 bases and J lost 4, with 10 bases in between. The V and J genes are TRBV9 and TRBJ1-2; D is unresolved. The receptor's source is a man aged 18-30 years in good health. Some clones in this sample may be carry-over from other donors' samples. Sequencing used naive CD8+ T cells from PBMCs. CDR3 region: CASNGEGYGYTF. Written as DNA, the CDR3 is TGTGCCAGCAACGGGGAGGGCTATGGCTACACCTTC.